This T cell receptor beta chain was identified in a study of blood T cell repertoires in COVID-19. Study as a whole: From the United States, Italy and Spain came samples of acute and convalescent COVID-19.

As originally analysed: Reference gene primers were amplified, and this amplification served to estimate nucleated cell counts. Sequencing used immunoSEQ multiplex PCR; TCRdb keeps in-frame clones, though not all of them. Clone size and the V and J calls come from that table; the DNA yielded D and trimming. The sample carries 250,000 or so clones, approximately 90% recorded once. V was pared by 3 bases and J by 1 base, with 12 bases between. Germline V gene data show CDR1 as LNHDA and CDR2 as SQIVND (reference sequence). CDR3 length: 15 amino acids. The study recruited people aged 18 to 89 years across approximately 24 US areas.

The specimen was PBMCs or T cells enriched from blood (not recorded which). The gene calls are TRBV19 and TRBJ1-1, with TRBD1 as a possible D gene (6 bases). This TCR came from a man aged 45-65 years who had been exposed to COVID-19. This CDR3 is CASSINDRTNTEAFF. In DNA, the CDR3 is TGTGCCAGTAGTATTAACGACAGGACGAACACTGAAGCTTTCTTT.